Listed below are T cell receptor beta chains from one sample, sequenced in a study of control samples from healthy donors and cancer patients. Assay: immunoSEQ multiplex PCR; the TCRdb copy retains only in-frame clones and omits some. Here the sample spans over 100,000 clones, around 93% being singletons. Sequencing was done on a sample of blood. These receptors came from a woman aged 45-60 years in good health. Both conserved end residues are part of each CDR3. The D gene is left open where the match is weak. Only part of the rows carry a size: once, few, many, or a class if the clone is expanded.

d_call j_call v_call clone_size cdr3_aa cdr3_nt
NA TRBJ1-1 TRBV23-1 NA CASSQGGPYRGARSTEAFF TGCGCCAGCAGTCAAGGGGGTCCCTATCGGGGGGCGCGTAGCACTGAAGCTTTCTTT
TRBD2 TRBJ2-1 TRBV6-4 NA CASAPSGESNEQFF TGTGCCAGTGCCCCCAGCGGGGAGAGCAATGAGCAGTTCTTC
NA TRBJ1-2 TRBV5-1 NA CASSLDSNYGYTF TGCGCCAGCAGCTTGGACAGTAACTATGGCTACACCTTC
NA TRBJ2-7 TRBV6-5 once CASSYSRADPYEQYF TGTGCCAGCAGTTACTCGAGGGCGGACCCCTACGAGCAGTACTTC
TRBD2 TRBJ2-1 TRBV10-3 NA CAIRTPGTTYNEQFF TGTGCCATCAGAACCCCCGGGACTACGTACAATGAGCAGTTCTTC
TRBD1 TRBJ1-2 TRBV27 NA CASSFGEGAARGYTF TGTGCCAGCAGTTTCGGGGAGGGGGCTGCGCGTGGCTACACCTTC
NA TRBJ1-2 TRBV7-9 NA CASSLVVRPLNYGYTF TGTGCCAGCAGCTTAGTAGTCAGACCGTTGAACTATGGCTACACCTTC
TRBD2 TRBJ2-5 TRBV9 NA CASSVGGGGPQETQYF TGTGCCAGCAGCGTAGGGGGCGGGGGACCCCAAGAGACCCAGTACTTC
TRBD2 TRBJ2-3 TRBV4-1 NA CASSQGTSGGYTQYF TGCGCCAGCAGCCAAGGGACTAGCGGGGGATATACGCAGTATTTT
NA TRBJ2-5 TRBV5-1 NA CASSFRDIPYQETQYF TGCGCCAGCAGCTTCCGGGACATCCCGTACCAAGAGACCCAGTACTTC
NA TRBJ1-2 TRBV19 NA CASGGYYGYTF TGTGCCAGTGGGGGTTACTATGGCTACACCTTC
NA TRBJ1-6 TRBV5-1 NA CASRQDTGVFHF TGCGCCAGCCGACAAGACACAGGAGTATTCCACTTT
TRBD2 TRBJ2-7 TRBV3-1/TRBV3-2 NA CASSQEWTSGNFEQYF TGTGCCAGCAGCCAAGAATGGACTAGCGGGAACTTCGAGCAGTACTTC
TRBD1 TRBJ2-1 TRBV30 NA CAWSGTIRDRSPLSSYNEQFF TGTGCCTGGAGTGGGACCATCCGGGACAGGTCACCCTTGAGCTCCTACAATGAGCAGTTCTTC
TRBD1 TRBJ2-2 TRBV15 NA CATSRGQGWRTGELFF TGTGCCACCAGCAGGGGACAGGGGTGGCGGACCGGGGAGCTGTTTTTT
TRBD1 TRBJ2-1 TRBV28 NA CASSWGTTGGSAEQFF TGTGCCAGCAGTTGGGGAACAACAGGGGGCTCGGCTGAGCAGTTCTTC
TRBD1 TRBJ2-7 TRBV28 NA CASSHGRDRASYEQYF TGTGCCAGCAGTCATGGCCGGGACAGGGCCTCCTACGAGCAGTACTTC
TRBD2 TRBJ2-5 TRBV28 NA CASSSRGVETQYF TGTGCCAGCAGTTCGCGGGGGGTGGAGACCCAGTACTTC
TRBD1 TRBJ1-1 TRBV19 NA CASRGTGRNTEAFF TGTGCCAGTAGGGGGACAGGCCGGAACACTGAAGCTTTCTTT
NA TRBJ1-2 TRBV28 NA CASSSSPGTLSYGYTF TGTGCCAGCAGTTCCAGTCCCGGGACCTTATCCTATGGCTACACCTTC
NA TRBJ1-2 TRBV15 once CATSRDYVPTIGYTF TGTGCCACCAGCAGAGATTACGTTCCGACTATCGGCTACACCTTC
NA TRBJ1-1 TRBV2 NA CASTRTITAGRNTEAFF TGTGCCAGCACCCGAACAATTACCGCCGGGAGGAACACTGAAGCTTTCTTT
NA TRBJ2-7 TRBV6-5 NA CASSLSVGVGEQYF TGTGCCAGCAGCCTCTCCGTTGGGGTAGGCGAGCAGTACTTC
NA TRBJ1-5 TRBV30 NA CAWSVGSNQPQHF TGTGCCTGGAGTGTAGGGAGCAATCAGCCCCAGCATTTT
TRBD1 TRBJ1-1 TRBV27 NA CASGRQGATEAFF TGTGCCAGCGGTAGACAGGGGGCGACTGAAGCTTTCTTT
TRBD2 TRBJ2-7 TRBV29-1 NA CSGANSGTSYEQYF TGCAGCGGCGCAAATTCCGGGACTAGCTACGAGCAGTACTTC
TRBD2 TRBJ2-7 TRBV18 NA CASSLTISGGSSYEQYF TGTGCCAGCTCACTTACTATTAGCGGGGGGAGCTCCTACGAGCAGTACTTC
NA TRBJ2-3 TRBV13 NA CASRLGQTSTDTQYF TGTGCCAGCAGGCTGGGACAAACTAGCACAGATACGCAGTATTTT
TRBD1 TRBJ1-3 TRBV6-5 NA CASRRDSPSGNTIYF TGTGCCAGCAGACGGGACAGTCCGTCGGGAAACACCATATATTTT
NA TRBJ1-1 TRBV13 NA CASVEGNTEAFF TGTGCCAGCGTCGAGGGCAACACTGAAGCTTTCTTT
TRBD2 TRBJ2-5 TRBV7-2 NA CASGTTYQETQYF TGTGCCAGCGGGACTACTTACCAAGAGACCCAGTACTTC